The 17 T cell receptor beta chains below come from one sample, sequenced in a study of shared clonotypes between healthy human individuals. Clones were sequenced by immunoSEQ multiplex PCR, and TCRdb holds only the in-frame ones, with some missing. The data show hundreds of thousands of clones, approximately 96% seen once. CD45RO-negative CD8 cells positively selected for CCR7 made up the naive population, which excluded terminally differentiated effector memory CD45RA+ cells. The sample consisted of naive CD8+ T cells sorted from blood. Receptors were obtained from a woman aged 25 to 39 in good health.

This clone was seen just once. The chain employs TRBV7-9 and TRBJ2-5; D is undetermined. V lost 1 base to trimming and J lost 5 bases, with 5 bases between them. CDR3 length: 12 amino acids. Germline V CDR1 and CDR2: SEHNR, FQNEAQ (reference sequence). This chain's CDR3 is CASSLVVETQYF. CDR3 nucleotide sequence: TGTGCCAGCAGCTTAGTGGTTGAGACCCAGTACTTC.

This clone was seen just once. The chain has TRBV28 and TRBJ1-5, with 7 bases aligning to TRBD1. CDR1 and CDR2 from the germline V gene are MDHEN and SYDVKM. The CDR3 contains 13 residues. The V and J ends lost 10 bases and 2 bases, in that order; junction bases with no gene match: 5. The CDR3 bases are TGTGCCACCAGACAGGGTGGCAATCAGCCCCAGCATTTT. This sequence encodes CATRQGGNQPQHF.

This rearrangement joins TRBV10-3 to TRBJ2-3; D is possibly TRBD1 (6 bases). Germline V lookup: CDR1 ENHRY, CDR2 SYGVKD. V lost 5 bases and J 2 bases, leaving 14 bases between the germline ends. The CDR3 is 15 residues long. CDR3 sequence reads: CAISLADSSTDTQYF. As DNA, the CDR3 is TGTGCCATCAGTTTGGCGGACAGCTCCACAGATACGCAGTATTTT.

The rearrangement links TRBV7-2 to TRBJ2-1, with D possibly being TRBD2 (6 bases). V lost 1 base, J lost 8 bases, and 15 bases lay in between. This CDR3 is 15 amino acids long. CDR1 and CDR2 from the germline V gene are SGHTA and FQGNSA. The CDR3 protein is CASSLGASVKDEQFF. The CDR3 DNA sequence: TGTGCCAGCAGCTTAGGGGCTAGCGTTAAGGATGAGCAGTTCTTC.

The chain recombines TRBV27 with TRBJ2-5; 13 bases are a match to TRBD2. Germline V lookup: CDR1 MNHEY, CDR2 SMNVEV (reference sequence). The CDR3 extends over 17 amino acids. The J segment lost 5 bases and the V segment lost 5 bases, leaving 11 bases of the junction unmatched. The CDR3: CASSPGTSGIVGETQYF. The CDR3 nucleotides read TGTGCCAGCAGTCCCGGGACTAGCGGGATAGTCGGGGAGACCCAGTACTTC.

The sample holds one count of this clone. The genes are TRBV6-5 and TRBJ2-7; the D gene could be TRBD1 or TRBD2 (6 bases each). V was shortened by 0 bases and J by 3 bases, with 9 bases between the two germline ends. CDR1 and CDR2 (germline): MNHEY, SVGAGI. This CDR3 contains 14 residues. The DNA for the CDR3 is TGTGCCAGCAGTTACTCGCGGGGACACTACGAGCAGTACTTC. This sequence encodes CASSYSRGHYEQYF.

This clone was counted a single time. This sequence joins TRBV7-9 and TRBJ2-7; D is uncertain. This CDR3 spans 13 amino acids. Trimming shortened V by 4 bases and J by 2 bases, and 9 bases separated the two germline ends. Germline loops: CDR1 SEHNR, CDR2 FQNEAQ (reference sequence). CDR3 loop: CASSSMETYEQYF. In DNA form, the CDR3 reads TGTGCCAGCAGCTCCATGGAGACCTACGAGCAGTACTTC.

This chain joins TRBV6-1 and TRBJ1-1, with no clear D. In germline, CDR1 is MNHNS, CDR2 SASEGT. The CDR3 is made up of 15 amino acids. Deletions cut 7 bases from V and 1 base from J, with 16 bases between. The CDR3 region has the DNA TGTGCCAGCACCTTACTACATAGCTCGAACACTGAAGCTTTCTTT. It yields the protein CASTLLHSSNTEAFF.

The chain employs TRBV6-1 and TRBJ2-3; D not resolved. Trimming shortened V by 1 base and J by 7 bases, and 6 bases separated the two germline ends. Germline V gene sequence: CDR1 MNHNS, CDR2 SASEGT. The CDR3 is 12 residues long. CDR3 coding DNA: TGTGCCAGCAGTGAAGATGGCTATACGCAGTATTTT. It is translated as CASSEDGYTQYF.

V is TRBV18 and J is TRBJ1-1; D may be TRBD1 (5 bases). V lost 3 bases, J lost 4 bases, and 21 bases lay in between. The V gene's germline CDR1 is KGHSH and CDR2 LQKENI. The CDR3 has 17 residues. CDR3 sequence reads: CASSPTPLQGASTEAFF. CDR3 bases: TGTGCCAGCTCACCCACCCCCCTCCAAGGGGCCAGCACTGAAGCTTTCTTT.

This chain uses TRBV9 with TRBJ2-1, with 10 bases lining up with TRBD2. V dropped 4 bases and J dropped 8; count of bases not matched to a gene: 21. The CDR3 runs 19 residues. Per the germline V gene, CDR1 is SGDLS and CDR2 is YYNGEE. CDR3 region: CASSPAGPWSSGSIDEQFF. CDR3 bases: TGTGCCAGCAGCCCCGCCGGTCCCTGGTCTAGCGGGAGTATCGATGAGCAGTTCTTC.

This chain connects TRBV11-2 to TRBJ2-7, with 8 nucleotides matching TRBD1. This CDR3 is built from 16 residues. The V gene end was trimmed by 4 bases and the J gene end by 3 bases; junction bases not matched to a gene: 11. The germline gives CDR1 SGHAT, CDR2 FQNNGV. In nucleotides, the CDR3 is TGTGCCAGCAGCTCCCTGTGGGGACAGGTTTTCTACGAGCAGTACTTC. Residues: CASSSLWGQVFYEQYF. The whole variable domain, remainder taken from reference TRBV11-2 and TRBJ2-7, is EAGVAQSPRYKIIEKRQSVAFWCNPISGHATLYWYQQILGQGPKLLIQFQNNGVVDDSQLPKDRFSAERLKGVDSTLKIQPAKLEDSAVYLCASSSLWGQVFYEQYFGPGTRLTVT.

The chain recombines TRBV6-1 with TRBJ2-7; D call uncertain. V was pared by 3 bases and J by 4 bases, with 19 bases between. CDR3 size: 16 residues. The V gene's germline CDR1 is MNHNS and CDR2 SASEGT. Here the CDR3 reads CASSEDGSIFPYEQYF. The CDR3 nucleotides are TGTGCCAGCAGTGAGGACGGATCTATTTTCCCGTACGAGCAGTACTTC.

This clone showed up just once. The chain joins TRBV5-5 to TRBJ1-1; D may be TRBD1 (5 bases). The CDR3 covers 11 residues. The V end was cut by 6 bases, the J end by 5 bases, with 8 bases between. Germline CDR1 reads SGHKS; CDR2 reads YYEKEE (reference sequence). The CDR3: CASNQGTEAFF. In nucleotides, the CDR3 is TGTGCCAGCAACCAGGGAACTGAAGCTTTCTTT.

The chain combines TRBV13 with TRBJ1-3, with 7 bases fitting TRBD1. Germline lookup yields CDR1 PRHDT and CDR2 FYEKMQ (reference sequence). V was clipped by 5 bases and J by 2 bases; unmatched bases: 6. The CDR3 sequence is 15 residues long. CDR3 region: CASSLQGEAGNTIYF. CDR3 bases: TGTGCCAGCAGCCTCCAGGGGGAAGCTGGAAACACCATATATTTT.

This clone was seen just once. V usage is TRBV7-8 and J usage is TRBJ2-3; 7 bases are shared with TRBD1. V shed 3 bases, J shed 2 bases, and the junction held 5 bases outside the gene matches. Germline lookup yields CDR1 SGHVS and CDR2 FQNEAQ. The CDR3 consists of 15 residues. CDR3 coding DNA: TGTGCCAGCAGCTTGACAGGGCGGCTCACAGATACGCAGTATTTT. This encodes CASSLTGRLTDTQYF.

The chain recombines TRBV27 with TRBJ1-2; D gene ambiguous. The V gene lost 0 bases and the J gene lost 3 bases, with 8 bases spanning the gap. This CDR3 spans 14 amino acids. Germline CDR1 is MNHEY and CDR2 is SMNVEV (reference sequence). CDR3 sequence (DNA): TGTGCCAGCAGTTTATCGTCTCGTCACTATGGCTACACCTTC. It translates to CASSLSSRHYGYTF.